A single sample is the source of the 25 T cell receptor beta chains below, sequenced in a study of CD8+CD57+ T cells in acquired aplastic anemia. Genomic DNA served as template for TCR beta VDJ and CDR3 profiling. One entry per CDR3 protein results from TCRdb running MiXCR on the reads. The sample contains 200,000 to 250,000 distinct CDR3 sequences, roughly 35% of which appear only once. The sample consisted of sorted CD4+, CD8+, or CD8+CD57+ T cells (not recorded which) from PBMCs. Receptors originate from a human donor in good health, serving as a control.

The CDR3 nucleotides are TGCAGCGTTGAAGCGGATCAGGGTGGCTATGGCTACACCTTC. Translated: CSVEADQGGYGYTF. The J gene is TRBJ1-2, the V gene TRBV29-1; tentative D call: TRBD1 (5 bases). With 1 base removed from V and 4 bases from J, the gap between germline ends came to 13 bases. Germline CDR1 reads SQVTM; CDR2 reads ANQGSEA. CDR3 length equals 14 residues.

This clonotype was counted at least ten times. The chain links TRBV19 to TRBJ2-7; D remains unclear. In germline, CDR1 is LNHDA, CDR2 SQIVND (reference sequence). Trimming cost V 11 bases and J 0 bases, with 8 bases left between them. The CDR3 contains 11 residues. CDR3 DNA sequence: TGTGCCGTCGGGTCCTCCTACGAGCAGTACTTC. Residues: CAVGSSYEQYF.

This clonotype was recorded once. A read error may be the cause here, since a much bigger clone is one base away. The chain links TRBV7-9 to TRBJ2-7; 7 bases fit TRBD1. The CDR3 has 13 residues. The V and J ends lost 4 bases and 6 bases, in that order; junction bases with no gene match: 6. Germline V gene lookup returns CDR1 SEHNR and CDR2 FQNEAQ (reference sequence). DNA for the CDR3: TGTGCCAGCAGCTGGGGGTACAGGGGCGAGCAGTACTTC. It codes for CASSWGYRGEQYF.

This clonotype was recorded at least ten times. This chain joins TRBV20-1 and TRBJ1-3, with D unclear. Trimming removed 3 bases from V and 4 bases from J, with 10 bases in between. The germline gives CDR1 DFQATT, CDR2 SNEGSKA (reference sequence). The CDR3 consists of 13 residues. DNA for the CDR3: TGCAGTGCTAGTCGGGAGGGCGGAAACACCATATATTTT. It specifies CSASREGGNTIYF.

The V call is TRBV18, the J call TRBJ2-7; a possible D gene is TRBD1 (6 bases). Deletions cut 2 bases from V and 6 bases from J, with 11 bases between. This CDR3 has 13 residues. Germline V gene lookup returns CDR1 KGHSH and CDR2 LQKENI. CDR3 residues: CASSPGGRAEQYF. CDR3 DNA sequence: TGTGCCAGCTCACCAGGGGGCAGGGCCGAGCAGTACTTC.

The chain uses TRBV12-3 or TRBV12-4 and TRBJ1-5; D not resolved. V gave up 3 bases and J gave up 5 bases, with 5 bases separating them. The CDR3 covers 12 residues. DNA for the CDR3: TGTGCCAGCAGTTTTGGGGATCAGCCCCAGCATTTT. This codes for CASSFGDQPQHF.

V and J are TRBV3-1 and TRBJ1-3; 9 positions match TRBD1. CDR1 and CDR2 (germline): LGHDT, YNNKEL (reference sequence). There are 14 residues in the CDR3. V lost 4 bases, J lost 7 bases, and 5 bases stayed unmatched. The CDR3 sequence is CASSPTGGANTIYF. The CDR3, as DNA: TGTGCCAGCAGCCCCACAGGGGGCGCGAACACCATATATTTT.

This clonotype was counted only a few times. V gene TRBV11-2 combines with J gene TRBJ1-1; D is perhaps TRBD1 (5 bases). V shed 1 base and J shed 7 bases, with 16 bases lying between them. The CDR3 is 15 residues long. From germline, CDR1 is SGHAT and CDR2 FQNNGV. The CDR3 DNA reads TGTGCCAGCAGCTTAGTGAGGGGACTAAAAGTTGAAGCTTTCTTT. It encodes CASSLVRGLKVEAFF.

This clonotype has a handful of counts. The V gene is TRBV3-1, the J gene TRBJ2-7, with 8 bases identical to TRBD1. This CDR3 is built from 15 residues. Germline V gene lookup returns CDR1 LGHDT and CDR2 YNNKEL (reference sequence). The junction had 2 bases not matched to a gene; V was cut back by 1 base and J by 0 bases. This CDR3 reads CASSQGTGTSYEQYF. The CDR3 coding sequence is TGTGCCAGCAGCCAAGGGACAGGGACCTCCTACGAGCAGTACTTC.

This clonotype came up a few times. This chain uses TRBV5-5 with TRBJ2-2, with D perhaps matching TRBD1 (5 bases). Per the germline V gene, CDR1 is SGHKS and CDR2 is YYEKEE (reference sequence). The CDR3 has 15 residues. Trimming left V 4 bases short and J 0 bases short, with 10 bases between. CDR3 amino acids: CASSTRTTNTGELFF. The DNA of the CDR3 is TGTGCCAGCAGCACAAGGACAACGAACACCGGGGAGCTGTTTTTT.

In this sample, this clonotype turned up a few times. CDR3 residues: CASSRESAAYEQYF. In nucleotides, the CDR3 is TGTGCCAGCAGCCGCGAATCTGCCGCCTACGAGCAGTACTTC. The chain employs TRBV3-1 and TRBJ2-7, with D uncertain. Germline-derived CDR1 and CDR2 are LGHDT and YNNKEL (reference sequence). V dropped 4 bases and J dropped 2 bases, with 12 bases sitting between them. The CDR3 is 14 amino acids.

This clonotype was detected ten times or more. The chain joins TRBV7-6 to TRBJ2-3, with D possibly matching TRBD1 (5 bases). Between the trimmed V and J ends, which lost 5 bases and 2 bases, there was a span of 17 bases. The germline V gene encodes CDR1 SGHVS and CDR2 FNYEAQ. This CDR3 comprises 16 residues. CDR3: CASSTRAGKITDTQYF. The CDR3 DNA reads TGTGCCAGCAGCACAAGGGCAGGGAAGATCACAGATACGCAGTATTTT.

This clonotype came up a few times. V and J are TRBV11-2 and TRBJ2-1, with 8 bases that match TRBD2. Germline CDR1 SGHAT, CDR2 FQNNGV. This CDR3 comprises 15 residues. Trimming cost V 2 bases and J 8 bases; bases outside gene matches: 8. Here the CDR3 reads CASSLTGGASHEQFF. CDR3 nucleotide sequence: TGTGCCAGCAGCTTAACCGGGGGGGCATCCCATGAGCAGTTCTTC.

This clonotype was observed a handful of times. The V gene is TRBV14, the J gene TRBJ2-7; 9 positions agree with TRBD2. The CDR3 is 14 amino acids. V dropped 8 bases and J dropped 1; count of bases not matched to a gene: 6. Germline CDR1 is SGHDN and CDR2 is FVKESK. This chain's CDR3 is CASSLGLASYEQYF. The DNA of the CDR3 is TGTGCCAGCTCACTCGGACTAGCGTCCTACGAGCAGTACTTC. The variable domain in full, with the rest retrieved from reference TRBV14 and TRBJ2-7, is EAGVTQFPSHSVIEKGQTVTLRCDPISGHDNLYWYRRVMGKEIKFLLHFVKESKQDESGMPNNRFLAERTGGTYSTLKVQPAELEDSGVYFCASSLGLASYEQYFGPGTRLTVT.

This clonotype appeared a few times. This may be a read error, as it is one base from a much larger clone. The rearrangement links TRBV2 to TRBJ2-5; D ambiguous. Trimming stripped 3 bases from V and 4 bases from J, with 12 bases between. This CDR3 has 14 amino acids. Germline CDR1 reads SNHLY; CDR2 reads FYNNEI. CDR3 in amino acids: CASSDSWPRETQYF. The DNA of the CDR3 is TGTGCCAGCAGTGACTCTTGGCCGAGAGAGACCCAGTACTTC.

This clonotype was recorded many times. The chain joins TRBV11-2 to TRBJ1-1, with unresolved D. The V and J ends lost 4 bases and 1 base respectively, with 10 bases between them. The CDR3 covers 14 residues. The germline V gene has CDR1 SGHAT and CDR2 FQNNGV. The CDR3, as DNA: TGTGCCAGCAGCTCCCTAAAGGGGAACACTGAAGCTTTCTTT. Protein: CASSSLKGNTEAFF.

In its sample, this clonotype was seen a few times. CDR3 bases: TGTGCCAGCAGCCTGACAGGGGACGAGCAGTACTTC. Residues: CASSLTGDEQYF. The chain couples TRBV2 to TRBJ2-7; 8 bases agree with TRBD1. Trimming removed 6 bases from V and 5 bases from J; junction bases left unmatched: 3. Looked up from germline, CDR1 is SNHLY and CDR2 is FYNNEI. The CDR3 sequence is 12 residues long.

This clonotype has more than one count but fewer than ten. The junction differs from germline at one of its ends, possibly a read error. This chain uses TRBV9 with TRBJ1-3, with 9 bases that match TRBD1. Germline CDR1 reads SGDLS; CDR2 reads YYNGEE. This CDR3 spans 17 amino acids. The CDR3 DNA reads TGTGCCGGCAGCGCGGGGGACAGGGACGCCTCTGGAAACACCATATATTTT. Amino acids: CAGSAGDRDASGNTIYF. The whole variable domain, remainder taken from reference TRBV9 and TRBJ1-3, is DSGVTQTPKHLITATGQRVTLRCSPRSGDLSVYWYQQSLDQGLQFLIQYYNGEERAKGNILERFSAQQFPDLHSELNLSSLELGDSALYFCAGSAGDRDASGNTIYFGEGSWLTVV.

Ten or more counts support this clonotype. V usage is TRBV19 and J usage is TRBJ2-7; 12 bases are a match to TRBD2. The CDR3 extends over 13 amino acids. Trimming took 9 bases from V and 5 from J; bases not matched to a gene: 5. Germline CDR1 reads LNHDA; CDR2 reads SQIVND (reference sequence). CDR3 sequence: CASSLAGGNEQYF. In DNA, the CDR3 is TGTGCCAGCAGCCTAGCGGGAGGGAACGAGCAGTACTTC.

The table lists this clonotype with many counts. This rearrangement joins TRBV2 to TRBJ1-6, with D perhaps TRBD1 (5 bases). Germline V gene sequence: CDR1 SNHLY, CDR2 FYNNEI. There are 14 residues in the CDR3. V shed 3 bases and J shed 10 bases, with 13 bases lying between them. CDR3 amino acids: CASSDNWGQSPLHF. In nucleotides, the CDR3 is TGTGCCAGCAGTGATAACTGGGGCCAATCACCCCTCCACTTT.

This clonotype has a count of ten or more. The chain links TRBV6-5 to TRBJ2-7; 10 positions match TRBD1. In germline, CDR1 is MNHEY, CDR2 SVGAGI. The CDR3 loop spans 14 amino acids. The ends lost 6 bases at V and 6 bases at J; junction bases unmatched: 8. This CDR3 is CASRWDRGAGEQYF. The CDR3 bases are TGTGCCAGCAGGTGGGACAGGGGAGCGGGCGAGCAGTACTTC.

V is TRBV4-1 and J is TRBJ2-6; weak D call: TRBD1 (6 bases). V was pared by 2 bases and J by 1 base, with 15 bases between. The CDR3 has 18 amino acids. Looked up from germline, CDR1 is MGHRA and CDR2 is YSYEKL. CDR3 region: CASSQIPGQSSGANVLTF. As DNA, the CDR3 is TGCGCCAGCAGCCAAATTCCGGGACAAAGTTCTGGGGCCAACGTCCTGACTTTC.

The rearrangement joins TRBV2 to TRBJ2-7, with unresolved D. Germline V lookup: CDR1 SNHLY, CDR2 FYNNEI. The CDR3 length is 14 residues. Trimming removed 3 bases from V and 9 bases from J, with 18 bases in between. CDR3 in DNA: TGTGCCAGCAGTGAGGGATCGAGCACTGACGGGCAGTACTTC. This translates into CASSEGSSTDGQYF.

This clonotype was seen repeatedly, ten times or more. The chain joins TRBV7-2 to TRBJ2-1; 12 bases line up with TRBD2. The trim removed 6 bases at V and 8 bases at J, leaving 8 bases unmatched. The CDR3 runs to 15 residues. Per germline, CDR1 SGHTA and CDR2 FQGNSA. DNA of the CDR3: TGTGCCAGCAGGAAACGACTAGCGGGAGACTATGAGCAGTTCTTC. Translated, it gives CASRKRLAGDYEQFF.

This clonotype was recorded at least ten times. The chain joins TRBV6-1 to TRBJ1-2, with D possibly TRBD1 on 5 matching bases. Germline V gene data show CDR1 as MNHNS and CDR2 as SASEGT. This CDR3 contains 11 residues. The V gene lost 2 bases and the J gene lost 13 bases, with 11 bases spanning the gap. CDR3 nucleotide sequence: TGTGCCAGCAGTGAACATGGGGCTAGCACCTTC. Translating gives CASSEHGASTF.